This T cell receptor beta chain was obtained from a study of T cell repertoires in cytomegalovirus infection. TCRdb redid the calling of the reads with MiXCR, one entry per CDR3 protein. The table shows nearly 700,000 distinct CDR3 sequences, with 30% to 40% occurring only once. There are 14 residues in the CDR3. V dropped 0 bases and J dropped 3 bases, with 8 bases sitting between them. The V gene's germline CDR1 is MGHRA and CDR2 YSYEKL. Turning to this clonotype: No antigen is known for it.

The sequence was obtained from a human donor in good health (CMV status not recorded). Some clones in this sample may be carry-over from other donors' samples. The sequences come from cultured PBMCs, collected from culture after CMV antigen stimulation. This chain uses TRBV4-1 with TRBJ1-1; D gene uncertain. The chain's CDR3 is CASSQEPGYTEAFF. CDR3 DNA: TGCGCCAGCAGCCAAGAACCGGGATACACTGAAGCTTTCTTT.